The present T cell receptor (beta chain) was sequenced within a study of technical replicates of blood from several donors. This clone was found a few times. TCRdb's table, derived via immunoSEQ multiplex PCR, lists solely in-frame clones and lacks some. Here the sample spans under 15,000 clones, 79% being singletons. The sequencing input was PBMCs. This sequence was found in a human donor in good health.

The CDR3 DNA sequence: TGCGCCAGCAGCCATAAACAGGGGGCGAGCTCTTCTGAAGGCTACACCTTC. This codes for CASSHKQGASSSEGYTF. The gene calls are TRBV5-1 and TRBJ1-2, with 9 bases that match TRBD1. The CDR3 spans 17 residues. The V and J ends lost 4 bases and 8 bases, in that order; junction bases with no gene match: 18. Germline CDR1 reads SGHRS; CDR2 reads YFSETQ.